The clone carrying this TCR beta chain was seen a few times. Its specificity is unknown. Preparing the TCRbeta library involved the use of unique molecular identifiers. One entry per CDR3 protein results from TCRdb running MiXCR on the PCR reads. The table has 180,000 or so distinct CDR3 sequences, just under 6.5% seen once. The CDR3 consists of 15 residues. The data were obtained in a study of T-cell reconstitution after alpha-beta-depleted transplantation in children. General study points: The authors attributed T-cell counts and diversity one year after transplant mostly to newly produced T cells. Several hundred graft clones that had expanded were reportedly the source of alpha-beta T cells about two months after transplant. Day-60 TCRbeta diversity that was high in some patients was derived from surviving recipient T cells and thymic progenitors.

This sequence joins TRBV21-1 and TRBJ1-5; TRBD1 is the table's D call and was not checked against the DNA. TRBV21-1 is listed as a pseudogene. Here the sequenced sample was PBMCs, taken before TCRalphabeta/CD19-depleted stem cell transplant. The sequence derives from a girl under three years old with combined immunodeficiency, due to receive a stem cell transplant. This CDR3 is CASSKLGQAHQPQHF. CDR3 DNA sequence: TGTGCCAGCAGCAAATTAGGACAGGCTCACCAGCCCCAGCATTTT.